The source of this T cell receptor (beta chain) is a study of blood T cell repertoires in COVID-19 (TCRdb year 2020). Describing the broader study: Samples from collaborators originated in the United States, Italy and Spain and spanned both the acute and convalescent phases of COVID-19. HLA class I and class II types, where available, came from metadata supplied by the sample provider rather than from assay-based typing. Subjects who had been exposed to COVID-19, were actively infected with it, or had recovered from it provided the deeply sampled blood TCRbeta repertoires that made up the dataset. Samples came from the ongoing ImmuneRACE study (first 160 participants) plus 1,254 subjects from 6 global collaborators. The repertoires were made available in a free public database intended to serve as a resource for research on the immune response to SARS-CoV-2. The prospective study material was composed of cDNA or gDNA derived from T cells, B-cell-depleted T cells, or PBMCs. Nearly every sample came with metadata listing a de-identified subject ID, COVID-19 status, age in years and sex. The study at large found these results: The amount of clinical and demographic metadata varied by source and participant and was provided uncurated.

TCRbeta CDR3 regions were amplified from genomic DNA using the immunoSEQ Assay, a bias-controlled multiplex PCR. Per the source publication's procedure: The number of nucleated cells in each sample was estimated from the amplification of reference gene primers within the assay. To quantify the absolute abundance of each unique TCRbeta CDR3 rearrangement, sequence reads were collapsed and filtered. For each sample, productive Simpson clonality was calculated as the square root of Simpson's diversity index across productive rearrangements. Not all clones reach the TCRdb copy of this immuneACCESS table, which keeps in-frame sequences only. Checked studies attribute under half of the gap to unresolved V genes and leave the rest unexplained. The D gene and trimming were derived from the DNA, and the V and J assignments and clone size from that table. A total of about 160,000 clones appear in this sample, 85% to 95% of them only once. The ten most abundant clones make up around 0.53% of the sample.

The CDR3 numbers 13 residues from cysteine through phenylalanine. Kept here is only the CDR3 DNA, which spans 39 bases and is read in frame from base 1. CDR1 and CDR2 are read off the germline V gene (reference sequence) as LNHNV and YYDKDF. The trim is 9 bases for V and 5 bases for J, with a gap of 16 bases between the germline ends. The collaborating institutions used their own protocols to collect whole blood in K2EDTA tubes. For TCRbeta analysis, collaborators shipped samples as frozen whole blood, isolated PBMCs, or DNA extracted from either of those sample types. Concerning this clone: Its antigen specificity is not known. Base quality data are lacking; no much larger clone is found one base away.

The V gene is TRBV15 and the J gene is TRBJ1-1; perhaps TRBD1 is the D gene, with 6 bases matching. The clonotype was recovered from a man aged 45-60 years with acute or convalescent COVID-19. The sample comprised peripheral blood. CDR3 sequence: CATGGGGETEAFF. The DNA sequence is TGTGCCACAGGGGGGGGAGGGGAGACTGAAGCTTTCTTT.